These 8 T cell receptor beta chains were sequenced from one sample in a study of T cell repertoires in cytomegalovirus infection. Their recognized antigens are unknown. TCRdb re-derived calls from the reads in MiXCR, one entry per CDR3 protein. Of approximately 260,000 distinct CDR3 sequences in the sample, around 20% were seen once. The starting material was cultured PBMCs, obtained from culture after CMV antigen stimulation. The receptors shown here come from a human donor in good health (CMV status not recorded). Some clones in this sample may be carry-over from other donors' samples.

Many counts were recorded for this clonotype. This chain links TRBV28 with TRBJ1-5; D is uncertain. CDR3 length: 12 amino acids. Trimming took 6 bases from V and 7 from J, leaving 10 bases between them. The V gene's germline CDR1 is MDHEN and CDR2 SYDVKM. CDR3 coding DNA: TGTGCCAGCAGCTTAACGGGGCAGCCCCAGCATTTT. Its protein product is CASSLTGQPQHF. The full variable domain, its missing parts supplied by reference TRBV28 and TRBJ1-5, is DVKVTQSSRYLVKRTGEKVFLECVQDMDHENMFWYRQDPGLGLRLIYFSYDVKMKEKGDIPEGYSVSREKKERFSLILESASTNQTSMYLCASSLTGQPQHFGDGTRLSIL.

This rearrangement joins TRBV5-4 to TRBJ2-3, with 12 bases matching TRBD2. This CDR3 is 15 amino acids long. From germline, CDR1 is SGHNT and CDR2 YYREEE (reference sequence). J was trimmed by 4 bases and V by 4 bases; bases with no gene match: 4. The CDR3 reads CASSLAGGNPDTQYF. The CDR3 bases are TGTGCCAGCAGCCTAGCGGGAGGGAATCCAGATACGCAGTATTTT.

The chain recombines TRBV7-9 with TRBJ1-5, with 8 bases that match TRBD1. The V gene's germline CDR1 is SEHNR and CDR2 FQNEAQ (reference sequence). This CDR3 has 15 residues. Losses at the gene ends were 5 bases for V and 4 bases for J; bases not matched to a gene: 7. CDR3 sequence: CASSPGQGRNQPQHF. In nucleotides, the CDR3 is TGTGCCAGCAGCCCCGGACAGGGTAGAAATCAGCCCCAGCATTTT.

This clonotype was seen many times. This sequence joins TRBV7-9 and TRBJ2-5, with unresolved D. Germline assignment: CDR1 SEHNR and CDR2 FQNEAQ (reference sequence). The length of the CDR3 is 13 residues. V was trimmed by 3 bases and J by 4 bases, leaving 9 bases between them. The CDR3, as DNA: TGTGCCAGCAGCTTTAATAGTGGAGAGACCCAGTACTTC. It is translated as CASSFNSGETQYF.

This clonotype turned up a few times. The V and J genes are TRBV7-6 and TRBJ2-5; D not certain. In germline, CDR1 is SGHVS, CDR2 FNYEAQ. There are 14 residues in the CDR3. V lost 1 base and J 2 bases, leaving 8 bases between the germline ends. CDR3 bases: TGTGCCAGCAGCTTAGGGGTGATTCAAGAGACCCAGTACTTC. Encoded protein: CASSLGVIQETQYF.

This clonotype occurred a few times. The CDR3 coding sequence is TGTGCCAGCAGCCGGGGACTTCCCTACAATGAGCAGTTCTTC. It codes for CASSRGLPYNEQFF. This chain joins TRBV7-9 and TRBJ2-1, with a tentative D call TRBD2 (6 bases). Trimming took 5 bases from V and 2 from J, leaving 10 bases between them. The CDR3 consists of 14 residues. The germline V gene has CDR1 SEHNR and CDR2 FQNEAQ (reference sequence). The full variable domain, in which reference TRBV7-9 and TRBJ2-1 provide the parts outside the CDR3, is DTGVSQNPRHKITKRGQNVTFRCDPISEHNRLYWYRQTLGQGPEFLTYFQNEAQLEKSRLLSDRFSAERPKGSFSTLEIQRTEQGDSAMYLCASSRGLPYNEQFFGPGTRLTVL.

The chain has TRBV6-5 and TRBJ2-3, with 8 bases aligning to TRBD2. Looked up from germline, CDR1 is MNHEY and CDR2 is SVGAGI. This CDR3 spans 18 amino acids. The V and J ends lost 1 base and 0 bases, in that order; junction bases with no gene match: 9. The CDR3 DNA follows: TGTGCCAGCAGTTACTTTGCGGGAGGTCTGGCTAGCACAGATACGCAGTATTTT. Its protein product is CASSYFAGGLASTDTQYF.

This clonotype was found a few times. The CDR3 DNA reads as TGTGCCAGCAGTATGGCTACCCCGGGGAACATTCAGTACTTC. This translates into CASSMATPGNIQYF. V is TRBV6-6 and J is TRBJ2-4, with a tentative D call TRBD2 (5 bases). This CDR3 comprises 14 residues. Germline CDR1 and CDR2: MNHNY and SVGAGI (reference sequence). The V end was cut by 5 bases, the J end by 7 bases, with 15 bases between.